The present TCR beta chain was sequenced within a study of blood T cell repertoires in COVID-19. Study in general: Samples representing acute and convalescent COVID-19 were sourced from the United States, Italy and Spain. Sources were T cells, B-cell-depleted T cells, or PBMCs; the material itself was cDNA or gDNA.

The study drew participants aged about 18 to 89 years from 20 to 30 US areas. Germline CDR1 is MDHEN and CDR2 is SYDVKM. Between the trimmed V and J ends, which lost 5 bases and 2 bases, there was a span of 10 bases. The CDR3 is made up of 13 amino acids. The table came from immunoSEQ multiplex PCR; TCRdb's copy has only in-frame clones and leaves some out. Among approximately 290,000 clones listed, around 91% were seen once. This clone has only a few counts. The chain joins TRBV28 to TRBJ2-7; no firm D call. The specimen sequenced was PBMCs or T cells enriched from blood (not recorded which). The TCR sequence derives from a woman aged 18-35 years with acute COVID-19. The chain's CDR3 is CASSPQATYEQYF. The CDR3 nucleotides are TGTGCCAGCAGTCCCCAGGCAACCTACGAGCAGTACTTC. The full variable domain, rest sourced from reference TRBV28 and TRBJ2-7, is DVKVTQSSRYLVKRTGEKVFLECVQDMDHENMFWYRQDPGLGLRLIYFSYDVKMKEKGDIPEGYSVSREKKERFSLILESASTNQTSMYLCASSPQATYEQYFGPGTRLTVT.